This T cell receptor (beta chain) was obtained from a study of vaccination effects on CD4 cells after COVID-19. Measured with immunoSEQ multiplex PCR; TCRdb has only the in-frame clones, and not every one. The top ten hold about 8% of the sample, which has about 22,000 clones, roughly three quarters seen once. As to this clone: Its antigen remains unknown.

CDR1 and CDR2 from the germline V gene are SGHTS and YDEGEE. The CDR3 spans 19 residues. V shed 4 bases and J shed 0 bases, with 25 bases lying between them. Antigen-specific CD4+ T cells expanded by the ViraFEST assay with viral peptide pools were then sequenced. It was after nine to eleven days of culture that CD4+ T cells were isolated. All participants had two doses of either the BNT162b2 or mRNA-1273 vaccine. With approximately 11 ug/ml peptides and roughly 11 IU/ml IL-2, a few million PBMC per well were cultured. The specimen was CD4+ T cells from PBMCs cultured with SARS-CoV-2 spike peptides, collected after COVID-19 vaccination. The chain has TRBV5-8 and TRBJ1-2; a weak D match, TRBD1 (6 bases). The source is a human donor who received a COVID-19 vaccine. The CDR3 nucleotides are TGTGCCAGCAGCCCTAGACAGGCCCCCATAGGGCCCTCTAACTATGGCTACACCTTC. Its translation is CASSPRQAPIGPSNYGYTF.